One sample yielded the 9 T cell receptor beta chains listed below, sequenced in a study of identical twins. TCRdb independently ran MiXCR on the 5' RACE reads; one entry per CDR3 protein. The sample yields some 240,000 distinct CDR3 sequences, around 8% seen once. A further study also used this sample, focusing on yellow fever vaccine responses in identical twins.

Sequences were obtained from CD8+ T cells sorted from blood. The receptors originated from a woman in her late teens or twenties in good health.

There are a few counts of this clonotype. CDR3 residues: CASSPKGRERVGGANVLTF. CDR3 nucleotides: TGTGCCAGCAGCCCAAAGGGCAGGGAACGGGTTGGTGGGGCCAACGTCCTGACTTTC. The gene calls are TRBV6-1 and TRBJ2-6; perhaps TRBD1 as D (5 bases). The CDR3 is 19 amino acids. V lost 6 bases and J 3 bases, leaving 24 bases between the germline ends. Germline-derived CDR1 and CDR2 are MNHNS and SASEGT.

This clonotype was seen repeatedly, ten times or more. V usage is TRBV27 and J usage is TRBJ2-5, with D possibly matching TRBD2 (6 bases). Germline lookup yields CDR1 MNHEY and CDR2 SMNVEV (reference sequence). The ends were cut back, 2 bases at V and 4 bases at J, with 14 bases in the middle. The CDR3 length is 15 residues. In nucleotides, the CDR3 is TGTGCCAGCAGTTTAGGGCAAGCGGGCCTAGAGACCCAGTACTTC. Its translation is CASSLGQAGLETQYF.

This clonotype showed up just a few times. The genes are TRBV12-3 or TRBV12-4 and TRBJ2-6; D remains ambiguous. The V end lost 6 bases, the J end lost 3 bases, and 15 bases lay between the germline ends. CDR3 length: 16 residues. The CDR3 is CASSPPRHLGANVLTF. The CDR3 DNA is TGTGCCAGCAGCCCACCCCGACATCTTGGGGCCAACGTCCTGACTTTC.

The V and J genes are TRBV7-8 and TRBJ2-3; 8 nucleotides agree with TRBD2. The CDR3 runs 15 residues. J gave up 3 bases and V 3 bases, and 5 bases lay outside the gene matches. Per the germline V gene, CDR1 is SGHVS and CDR2 is FQNEAQ. The DNA of the CDR3 is TGTGCCAGCAGCTTCACCGGGACTAGTACAGATACGCAGTATTTT. Residues: CASSFTGTSTDTQYF.

This clonotype was seen repeatedly, ten times or more. This chain uses TRBV12-3 or TRBV12-4 with TRBJ2-5; TRBD2 is a possible D gene (5 bases). V was trimmed by 0 bases and J by 4 bases, leaving 12 bases between them. CDR3 length: 15 residues. The CDR3 loop is CASSLALLVGETQYF. CDR3 bases: TGTGCCAGCAGTTTAGCGCTACTAGTAGGAGAGACCCAGTACTTC.

The sample holds a few counts of this clonotype. This sequence joins TRBV18 and TRBJ2-7, with 8 bases matching TRBD1. V shed 0 bases, J shed 3 bases, and the junction held 4 bases outside the gene matches. CDR1 KGHSH and CDR2 LQKENI come from the germline V gene. This CDR3 is built from 15 residues. The CDR3 DNA reads as TGTGCCAGCTCACCACCTACAGGGGGGTTCTACGAGCAGTACTTC. Residues: CASSPPTGGFYEQYF.

This clonotype appeared a few times. The V gene is TRBV5-1, the J gene TRBJ2-3; TRBD1 matches at 9 bases. The germline V gene has CDR1 SGHRS and CDR2 YFSETQ. This CDR3 comprises 16 residues. V trimming: 0 bases; J trimming: 2 bases; junction bases outside the gene matches: 4. The CDR3 coding sequence is TGCGCCAGCAGCTTGGCGACAGGGGGATACACAGATACGCAGTATTTT. This codes for CASSLATGGYTDTQYF. Drawing the rest from reference TRBV5-1 and TRBJ2-3, the complete variable domain is KAGVTQTPRYLIKTRGQQVTLSCSPISGHRSVSWYQQTPGQGLQFLFEYFSETQRNKGNFPGRFSGRQFSNSRSEMNVSTLELGDSALYLCASSLATGGYTDTQYFGPGTRLTVL.

This clonotype was observed many times. The chain couples TRBV12-3 or TRBV12-4 to TRBJ1-1; D is perhaps TRBD1 (5 bases). Trimming took 3 bases from V and 4 from J, leaving 12 bases between them. This CDR3 contains 14 residues. The chain's CDR3 is CASSLGGVGTEAFF. CDR3 nucleotide sequence: TGTGCCAGCAGTTTGGGGGGGGTGGGCACTGAAGCTTTCTTT.

A few counts support this clonotype. V and J are TRBV7-9 and TRBJ2-5, with TRBD2 matching 8 bases. Germline assignment: CDR1 SEHNR and CDR2 FQNEAQ (reference sequence). V was pared by 5 bases and J by 4 bases, with 6 bases of the junction left unmatched. CDR3 length equals 14 residues. DNA of the CDR3: TGTGCCAGCAGCCCATCGGGACTAGGAGAGACCCAGTACTTC. It translates to CASSPSGLGETQYF.